These 23 T cell receptor beta chains share one sample of origin, sequenced in a study of cytomegalovirus exposure and HLA in healthy donors. The data were produced by immunoSEQ multiplex PCR, yet TCRdb's version contains in-frame clones alone and is incomplete. This table has some 110,000 clones, more than 85% appearing once. Sequenced sample: PBMCs. The receptor source for this set is a man aged 18 to 29 in good health and CMV-seropositive.

The chain employs TRBV28 and TRBJ1-2, with D perhaps matching TRBD1 (6 bases). The CDR3 spans 12 residues. Germline V gene lookup returns CDR1 MDHEN and CDR2 SYDVKM. Trimming cost V 8 bases and J 4 bases, with 11 bases left between them. Here the CDR3 reads CASQGGSYGYTF. DNA for the CDR3: TGTGCCAGCCAAGGGGGAAGCTATGGCTACACCTTC.

The rearrangement joins TRBV7-2 to TRBJ1-2; D not resolved. The CDR3 length is 15 residues. Germline assignment: CDR1 SGHTA and CDR2 FQGNSA. V was shortened by 3 bases and J by 6 bases, with 17 bases between the two germline ends. CDR3: CASSFTSDFLNGYTF. The CDR3 region has the DNA TGTGCCAGCAGCTTTACTTCGGACTTCTTAAATGGCTACACCTTC. Full variable domain (rest looked up from reference TRBV7-2 and TRBJ1-2): GAGVSQSPSNKVTEKGKDVELRCDPISGHTALYWYRQSLGQGLEFLIYFQGNSAPDKSGLPSDRFSAERTGGSVSTLTIQRTQQEDSAVYLCASSFTSDFLNGYTFGSGTRLTVV.

Concerning this clone: The sample carries other DNA sequences with the same CDR3. The V call is TRBV27, the J call TRBJ2-2; 7 bases map to TRBD1. After removal of 3 bases from V and 5 bases from J, the junction contained 9 bases not matched to a gene. This CDR3 is 16 amino acids long. Germline V gene lookup returns CDR1 MNHEY and CDR2 SMNVEV (reference sequence). The CDR3 sequence: CASSFGTVGLTGELFF. CDR3 DNA: TGTGCCAGCAGTTTCGGGACAGTTGGGCTGACCGGGGAGCTGTTTTTT.

The chain joins TRBV19 to TRBJ1-2; tentatively, D is TRBD1 (5 bases). The CDR3 length is 19 residues. V was shortened by 5 bases and J by 0 bases, with 25 bases between the two germline ends. The germline V gene has CDR1 LNHDA and CDR2 SQIVND (reference sequence). CDR3 coding DNA: TGTGCCAGTAGTTCCTCCGGAGAGGTTGGACACATCTCTAACTATGGCTACACCTTC. As protein: CASSSSGEVGHISNYGYTF. Together with reference TRBV19 and TRBJ1-2, the CDR3 gives the full variable domain: DGGITQSPKYLFRKEGQNVTLSCEQNLNHDAMYWYRQDPGQGLRLIYYSQIVNDFQKGDIAEGYSVSREKKESFPLTVTSAQKNPTAFYLCASSSSGEVGHISNYGYTFGSGTRLTVV.

The count of this clone is one. The V call is TRBV28, the J call TRBJ1-4, with D unclear. Trimming left V 5 bases short and J 0 bases short, with 13 bases between. Germline-derived CDR1 and CDR2 are MDHEN and SYDVKM. This CDR3 is 16 amino acids long. The CDR3 here is CASSPNAGSTNEKLFF. CDR3 coding DNA: TGTGCCAGCAGTCCAAATGCGGGTTCAACTAATGAAAAACTGTTTTTT.

CDR3 residues: CASSGRAGGYQQYF. As DNA, the CDR3 is TGCGCCAGCAGTGGAAGGGCGGGGGGATACCAGCAGTACTTC. This chain uses TRBV10-1 with TRBJ2-7; 8 positions match TRBD2. The CDR3 sequence is 14 residues long. Germline V gene lookup returns CDR1 WNHNN and CDR2 SYGVQD (reference sequence). J lost 8 bases, V lost 4 bases, and 10 bases had no gene match.

The chain couples TRBV7-6 to TRBJ1-3, with D perhaps matching TRBD1 (5 bases). The CDR3 has 16 residues. Looked up from germline, CDR1 is SGHVS and CDR2 is FNYEAQ. Trimming cost V 5 bases and J 2 bases, with 16 bases left between them. CDR3 in amino acids: CASSPSGGFAGNTIYF. CDR3 in DNA: TGTGCCAGCAGCCCCTCCGGGGGGTTCGCTGGAAACACCATATATTTT. The variable domain in full, with the rest retrieved from reference TRBV7-6 and TRBJ1-3, is GAGVSQSPRYKVTKRGQDVALRCDPISGHVSLYWYRQALGQGPEFLTYFNYEAQQDKSGLPNDRFSAERPEGSISTLTIQRTEQRDSAMYRCASSPSGGFAGNTIYFGEGSWLTVV.

The chain recombines TRBV2 with TRBJ1-5; D unresolved. This CDR3 comprises 14 residues. Trimming removed 5 bases at V and 4 bases at J, with 12 bases between. Per the germline V gene, CDR1 is SNHLY and CDR2 is FYNNEI. The CDR3 reads CASSPTYGNQPQHF. The CDR3 DNA reads as TGTGCCAGCAGTCCTACTTACGGGAATCAGCCCCAGCATTTT.

The J gene is TRBJ2-1, the V gene TRBV11-2; D call uncertain. V was cut by 1 base and J by 8 bases, with 6 bases left in between. Germline CDR1 is SGHAT and CDR2 is FQNNGV. The CDR3 has 12 residues. In DNA, the CDR3 is TGTGCCAGCAGCTTAGTGGGCGATGAGCAGTTCTTC. It specifies CASSLVGDEQFF.

The chain joins TRBV29-1 to TRBJ2-1; D possibly corresponds to TRBD1 (6 bases). V gave up 5 bases and J gave up 9 bases, with 14 bases separating them. Germline CDR1 is SQVTM and CDR2 is ANQGSEA. The CDR3 contains 12 residues. DNA for the CDR3: TGCAGCGTTAAGGCGGAAGGGGGTGAGCAGTTCTTC. This translates into CSVKAEGGEQFF.

The chain joins TRBV7-9 to TRBJ1-5; D not resolved. The CDR3 covers 14 residues. Trimming took 5 bases from V and 3 from J, leaving 11 bases between them. Per germline, CDR1 SEHNR and CDR2 FQNEAQ (reference sequence). The CDR3 reads CASSPGGSNQPQHF. The CDR3 bases are TGTGCCAGCAGCCCCGGAGGGTCCAATCAGCCCCAGCATTTT.

The chain is built from TRBV7-6 and TRBJ2-5; TRBD2 might be the D (6 bases). The CDR3 extends over 15 amino acids. V lost 9 bases and J 5 bases, leaving 22 bases between the germline ends. In germline, CDR1 is SGHVS, CDR2 FNYEAQ. The CDR3 bases are TGTGCCAGTACGCCGTGGGGGGTAGAGTGGGAGACCCAGTACTTC. Protein sequence: CASTPWGVEWETQYF.

The J gene is TRBJ2-7, the V gene TRBV27; possible D gene TRBD1, 5 bases. V lost 0 bases to trimming and J lost 5 bases, with 14 bases between them. The CDR3 is 15 amino acids. Germline-derived CDR1 and CDR2 are MNHEY and SMNVEV (reference sequence). This CDR3 reads CASSLSWQGSHEQYF. In DNA, the CDR3 is TGTGCCAGCAGTTTATCGTGGCAGGGTAGCCACGAGCAGTACTTC.

V gene TRBV7-2 combines with J gene TRBJ1-1; 7 positions agree with TRBD1. Unmatched junction bases numbered 3, after V lost 1 base and J lost 4 bases. Germline V gives CDR1 SGHTA, CDR2 FQGNSA. The CDR3 totals 14 residues. This chain's CDR3 is CASSLDQGGTEAFF. As DNA, the CDR3 is TGTGCCAGCAGCTTAGATCAGGGGGGCACTGAAGCTTTCTTT.

This clone came up once. The chain employs TRBV27 and TRBJ1-1; possible D gene TRBD1, 6 bases. The CDR3 is 15 amino acids. CDR1 and CDR2 from the germline V gene are MNHEY and SMNVEV (reference sequence). Trimming stripped 5 bases from V and 3 bases from J, with 16 bases between. CDR3 in amino acids: CASSERQVGDTEAFF. The CDR3 DNA reads TGTGCCAGCAGTGAGAGACAGGTCGGGGACACTGAAGCTTTCTTT.

The V gene is TRBV11-2, the J gene TRBJ1-2; the D is unclear. The germline V and J ends were trimmed by 6 bases and 3 bases, with 14 bases remaining between them. Germline values: CDR1 SGHAT, CDR2 FQNNGV. The CDR3 totals 14 residues. The chain's CDR3 is CASRGNGIYYGYTF. The CDR3 nucleotides are TGTGCCAGCAGAGGGAACGGGATATACTATGGCTACACCTTC. Full variable domain (remainder filled in from reference TRBV11-2 and TRBJ1-2): EAGVAQSPRYKIIEKRQSVAFWCNPISGHATLYWYQQILGQGPKLLIQFQNNGVVDDSQLPKDRFSAERLKGVDSTLKIQPAKLEDSAVYLCASRGNGIYYGYTFGSGTRLTVV.

This sequence joins TRBV6-5 and TRBJ2-3; no clear D. The CDR3 extends over 14 amino acids. Trimming stripped 0 bases from V and 5 bases from J, with 9 bases between. The V gene's germline CDR1 is MNHEY and CDR2 SVGAGI. CDR3 bases: TGTGCCAGCAGTTACTCGACTCTCGGAGATACGCAGTATTTT. This translates into CASSYSTLGDTQYF.

The rearrangement uses TRBV15 and TRBJ2-7; maybe TRBD2 (6 bases). V shed 3 bases and J shed 6 bases, with 18 bases lying between them. CDR3 length: 15 amino acids. Germline V gene sequence: CDR1 LNHNV, CDR2 YYDKDF (reference sequence). CDR3 region: CATSRGGEGAGEQYF. In DNA form, the CDR3 reads TGTGCCACCAGCAGGGGGGGTGAAGGGGCCGGCGAGCAGTACTTC.

The chain employs TRBV5-1 and TRBJ1-6; D unresolved. Trimming cost V 1 base and J 7 bases, with 6 bases left between them. In germline, CDR1 is SGHRS, CDR2 YFSETQ. The CDR3 is made up of 13 amino acids. The chain's CDR3 is CASSLNSNSPLHF. The CDR3 coding sequence is TGCGCCAGCAGCTTGAATTCAAATTCACCCCTCCACTTT.

The chain has TRBV7-8 and TRBJ2-1; D might be TRBD2 (7 bases). CDR1 SGHVS and CDR2 FQNEAQ come from the germline V gene. With 0 bases removed from V and 3 bases from J, the gap between germline ends came to 12 bases. The CDR3 contains 16 residues. The CDR3: CASSLAGGPIYNEQFF. CDR3 DNA sequence: TGTGCCAGCAGCTTAGCGGGGGGGCCAATCTACAATGAGCAGTTCTTC.

The chain links TRBV30 to TRBJ1-2; the match to TRBD1 covers 7 bases. The germline V gene has CDR1 GTSNPN and CDR2 SVGIG (reference sequence). V shed 5 bases and J 3 bases; nucleotides not matched to a gene: 3. The CDR3 loop spans 12 amino acids. As DNA, the CDR3 is TGTGCCTGGGAGGGGACAGACTATGGCTACACCTTC. Encoded protein: CAWEGTDYGYTF.

The genes are TRBV19 and TRBJ1-4; TRBD1 matches 8 bases. Germline CDR1 reads LNHDA; CDR2 reads SQIVND (reference sequence). There are 15 residues in the CDR3. V shed 3 bases, J shed 15 bases, and the junction held 15 bases outside the gene matches. Here the CDR3 reads CASSILQGQGAPLFF. The CDR3 nucleotides read TGTGCCAGTAGTATCCTCCAAGGACAGGGAGCACCTTTGTTTTTT.

J is TRBJ2-1 and V is TRBV30; tentative D call: TRBD2 (7 bases). CDR1 GTSNPN and CDR2 SVGIG come from the germline V gene (reference sequence). The CDR3 loop spans 15 amino acids. V was shortened by 3 bases and J by 7 bases, with 19 bases between the two germline ends. The CDR3 DNA follows: TGTGCCTGGAGCGCCAGGGGCAGGGGAGGGAATGAGCAGTTCTTC. It encodes CAWSARGRGGNEQFF.